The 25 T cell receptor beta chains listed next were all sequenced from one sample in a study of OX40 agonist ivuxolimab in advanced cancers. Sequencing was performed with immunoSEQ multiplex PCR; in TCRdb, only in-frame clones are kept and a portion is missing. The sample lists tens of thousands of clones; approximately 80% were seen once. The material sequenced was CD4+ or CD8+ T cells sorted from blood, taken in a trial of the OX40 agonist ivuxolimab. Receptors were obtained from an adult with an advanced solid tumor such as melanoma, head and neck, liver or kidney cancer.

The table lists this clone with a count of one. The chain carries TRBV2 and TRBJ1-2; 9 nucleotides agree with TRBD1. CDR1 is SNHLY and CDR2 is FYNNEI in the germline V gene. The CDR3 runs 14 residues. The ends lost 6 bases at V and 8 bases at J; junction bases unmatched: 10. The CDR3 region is CASSYIGQGRGYTF. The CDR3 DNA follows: TGTGCCAGCAGCTACATTGGACAGGGGAGAGGCTACACCTTC.

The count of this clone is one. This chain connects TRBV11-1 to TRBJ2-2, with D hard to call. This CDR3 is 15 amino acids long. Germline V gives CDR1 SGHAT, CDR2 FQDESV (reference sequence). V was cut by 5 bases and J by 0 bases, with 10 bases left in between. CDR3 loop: CASSATFANTGELFF. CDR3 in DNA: TGTGCCAGCAGCGCTACTTTTGCGAACACCGGGGAGCTGTTTTTT. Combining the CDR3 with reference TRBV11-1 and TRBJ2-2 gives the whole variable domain EAEVAQSPRYKITEKSQAVAFWCDPISGHATLYWYRQILGQGPELLVQFQDESVVDDSQLPKDRFSAERLKGVDSTLKIQPAELGDSAMYLCASSATFANTGELFFGEGSRLTVL.

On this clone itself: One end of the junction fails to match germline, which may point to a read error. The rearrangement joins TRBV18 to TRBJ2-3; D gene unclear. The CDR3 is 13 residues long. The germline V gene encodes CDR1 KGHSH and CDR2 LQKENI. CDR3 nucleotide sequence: TGTGCCAGCTCACCCGGACGCACAGCTACGCAGTATTTT. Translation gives CASSPGRTATQYF.

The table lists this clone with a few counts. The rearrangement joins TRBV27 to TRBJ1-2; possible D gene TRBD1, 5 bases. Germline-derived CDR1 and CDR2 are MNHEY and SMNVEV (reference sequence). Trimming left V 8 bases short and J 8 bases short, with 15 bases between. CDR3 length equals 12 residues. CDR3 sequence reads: CASGRVSEGYTF. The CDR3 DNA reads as TGTGCCAGCGGCAGGGTTTCGGAGGGCTACACCTTC.

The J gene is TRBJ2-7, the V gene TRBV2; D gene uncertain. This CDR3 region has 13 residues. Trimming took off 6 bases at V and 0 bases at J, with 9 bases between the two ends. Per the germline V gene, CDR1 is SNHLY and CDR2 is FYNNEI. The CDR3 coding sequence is TGTGCCAGCAGCGTCGACAACTCCTACGAGCAGTACTTC. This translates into CASSVDNSYEQYF.

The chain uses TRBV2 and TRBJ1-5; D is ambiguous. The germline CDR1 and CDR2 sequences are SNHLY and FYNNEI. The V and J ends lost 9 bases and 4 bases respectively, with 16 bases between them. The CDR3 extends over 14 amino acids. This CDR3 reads CASDLTSSNQPQHF. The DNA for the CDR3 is TGTGCCAGTGATTTAACAAGCTCTAATCAGCCCCAGCATTTT.

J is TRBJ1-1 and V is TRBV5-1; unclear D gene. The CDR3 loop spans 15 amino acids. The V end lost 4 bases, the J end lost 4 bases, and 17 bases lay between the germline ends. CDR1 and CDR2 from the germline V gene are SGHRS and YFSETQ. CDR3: CASSIGPAKGTEAFF. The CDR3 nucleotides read TGCGCCAGCAGCATCGGACCCGCTAAAGGCACTGAAGCTTTCTTT.

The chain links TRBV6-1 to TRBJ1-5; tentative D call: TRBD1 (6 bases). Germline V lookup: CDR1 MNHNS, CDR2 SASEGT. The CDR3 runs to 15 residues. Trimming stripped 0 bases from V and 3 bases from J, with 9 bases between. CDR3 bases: TGTGCCAGCAGTGAAGCAGACAGGTACAATCAGCCCCAGCATTTT. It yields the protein CASSEADRYNQPQHF.

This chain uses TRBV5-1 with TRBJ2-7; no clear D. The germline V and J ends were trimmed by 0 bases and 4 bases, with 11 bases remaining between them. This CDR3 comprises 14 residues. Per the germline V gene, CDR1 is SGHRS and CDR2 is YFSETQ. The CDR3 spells CASSLGPPAYEQYF. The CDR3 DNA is TGCGCCAGCAGCTTGGGACCTCCGGCGTACGAGCAGTACTTC.

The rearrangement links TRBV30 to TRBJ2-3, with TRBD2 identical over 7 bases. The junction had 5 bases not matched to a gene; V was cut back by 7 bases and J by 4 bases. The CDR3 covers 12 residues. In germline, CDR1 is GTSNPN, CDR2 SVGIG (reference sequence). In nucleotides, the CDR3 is TGTGCCTTCTCGGGAGGCGCAGATACGCAGTATTTT. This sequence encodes CAFSGGADTQYF.

The CDR3 DNA reads as TGCGCCAGCAGCATTCAAGGACAGGGCACAGATACGCAGTATTTT. Translating it yields CASSIQGQGTDTQYF. This chain uses TRBV5-1 with TRBJ2-3; TRBD1 matches at 7 bases. Germline V gene lookup returns CDR1 SGHRS and CDR2 YFSETQ. The V and J ends lost 4 bases and 1 base, in that order; junction bases with no gene match: 6. The CDR3 covers 15 residues.

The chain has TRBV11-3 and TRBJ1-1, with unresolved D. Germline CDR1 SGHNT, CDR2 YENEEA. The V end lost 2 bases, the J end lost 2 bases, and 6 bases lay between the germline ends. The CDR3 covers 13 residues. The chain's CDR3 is CASSLRENTEAFF. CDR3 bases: TGTGCCAGCAGCTTAAGGGAAAACACTGAAGCTTTCTTT.

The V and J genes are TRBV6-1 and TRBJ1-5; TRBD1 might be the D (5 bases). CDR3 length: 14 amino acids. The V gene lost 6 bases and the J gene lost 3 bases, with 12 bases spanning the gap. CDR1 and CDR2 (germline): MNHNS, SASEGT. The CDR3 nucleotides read TGTGCCAGCAGGGAGGGACTCCACAATCAGCCCCAGCATTTT. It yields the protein CASREGLHNQPQHF.

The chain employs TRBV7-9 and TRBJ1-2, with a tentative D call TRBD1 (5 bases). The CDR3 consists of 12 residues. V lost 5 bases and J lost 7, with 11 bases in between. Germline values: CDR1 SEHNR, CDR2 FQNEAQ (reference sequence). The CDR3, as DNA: TGTGCCAGCAGCCAACAGGAGGTTGGCTACACCTTC. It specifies CASSQQEVGYTF.

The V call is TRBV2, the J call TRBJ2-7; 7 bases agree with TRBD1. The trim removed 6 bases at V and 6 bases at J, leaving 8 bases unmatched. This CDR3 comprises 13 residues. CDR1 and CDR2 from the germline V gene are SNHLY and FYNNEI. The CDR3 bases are TGTGCCAGCAGGGCCCGGACAGGTTCCGAGCAGTACGTC. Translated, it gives CASRARTGSEQYV.

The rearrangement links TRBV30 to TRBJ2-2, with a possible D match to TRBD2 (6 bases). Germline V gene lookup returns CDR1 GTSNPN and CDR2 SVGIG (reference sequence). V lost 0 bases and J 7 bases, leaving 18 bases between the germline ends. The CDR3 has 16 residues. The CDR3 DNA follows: TGTGCCTGGAGTGTACTATCAGGAGGGCCCGGCGGGGAGCTGTTTTTT. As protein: CAWSVLSGGPGGELFF.

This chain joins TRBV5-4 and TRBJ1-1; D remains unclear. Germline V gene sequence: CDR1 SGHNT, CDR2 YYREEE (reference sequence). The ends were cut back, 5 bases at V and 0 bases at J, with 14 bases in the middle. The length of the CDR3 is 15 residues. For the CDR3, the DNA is TGTGCCAGCAGTTTGATGACGGTTATGAACACTGAAGCTTTCTTT. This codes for CASSLMTVMNTEAFF.

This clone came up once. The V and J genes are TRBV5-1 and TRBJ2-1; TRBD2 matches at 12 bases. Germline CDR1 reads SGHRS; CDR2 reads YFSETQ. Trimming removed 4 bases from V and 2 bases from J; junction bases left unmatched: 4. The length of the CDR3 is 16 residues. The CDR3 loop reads CASSPTSGGPYNEQFF. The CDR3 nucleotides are TGCGCCAGCAGCCCTACTAGCGGGGGGCCCTACAATGAGCAGTTCTTC.

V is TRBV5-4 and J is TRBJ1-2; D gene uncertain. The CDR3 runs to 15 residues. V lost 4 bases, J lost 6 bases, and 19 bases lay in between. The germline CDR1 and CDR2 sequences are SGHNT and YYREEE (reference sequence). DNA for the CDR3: TGTGCCAGCAGCCCGGCGGGTCTAGGCTGGGATGGCTACACCTTC. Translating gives CASSPAGLGWDGYTF. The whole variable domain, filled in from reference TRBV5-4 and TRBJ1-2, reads ETGVTQSPTHLIKTRGQQVTLRCSSQSGHNTVSWYQQALGQGPQFIFQYYREEENGRGNFPPRFSGLQFPNYSSELNVNALELDDSALYLCASSPAGLGWDGYTFGSGTRLTVV.

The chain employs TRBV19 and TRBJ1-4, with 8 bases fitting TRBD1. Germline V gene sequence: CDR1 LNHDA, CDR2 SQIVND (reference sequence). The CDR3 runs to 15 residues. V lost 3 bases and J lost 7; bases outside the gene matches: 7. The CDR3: CASSMQGARGEKLFF. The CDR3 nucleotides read TGTGCCAGTAGTATGCAGGGGGCGCGGGGTGAAAAACTGTTTTTT.

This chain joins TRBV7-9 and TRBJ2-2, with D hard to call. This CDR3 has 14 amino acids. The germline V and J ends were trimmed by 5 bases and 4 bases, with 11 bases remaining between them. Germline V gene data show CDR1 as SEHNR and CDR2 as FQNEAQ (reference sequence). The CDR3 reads CASSPPGFTGELFF. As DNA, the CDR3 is TGTGCCAGCAGCCCCCCGGGTTTCACCGGGGAGCTGTTTTTT.

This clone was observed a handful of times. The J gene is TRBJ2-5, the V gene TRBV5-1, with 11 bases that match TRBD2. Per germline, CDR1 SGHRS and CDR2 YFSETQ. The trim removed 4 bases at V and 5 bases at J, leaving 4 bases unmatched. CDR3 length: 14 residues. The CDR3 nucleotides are TGCGCCAGCAGCACCTTAGCGGGAGGGGAGACCCAGTACTTC. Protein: CASSTLAGGETQYF.

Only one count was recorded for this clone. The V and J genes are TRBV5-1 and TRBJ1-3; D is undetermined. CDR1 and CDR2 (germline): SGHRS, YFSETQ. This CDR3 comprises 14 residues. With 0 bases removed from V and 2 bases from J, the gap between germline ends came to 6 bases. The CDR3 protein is CASSLGTAGNTIYF. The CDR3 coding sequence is TGCGCCAGCAGCTTGGGAACTGCTGGAAACACCATATATTTT. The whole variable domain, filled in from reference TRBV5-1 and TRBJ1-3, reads KAGVTQTPRYLIKTRGQQVTLSCSPISGHRSVSWYQQTPGQGLQFLFEYFSETQRNKGNFPGRFSGRQFSNSRSEMNVSTLELGDSALYLCASSLGTAGNTIYFGEGSWLTVV.

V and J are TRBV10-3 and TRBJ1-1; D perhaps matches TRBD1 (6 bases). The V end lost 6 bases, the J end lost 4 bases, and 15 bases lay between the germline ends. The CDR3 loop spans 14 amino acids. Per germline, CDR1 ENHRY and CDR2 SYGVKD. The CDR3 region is CAIRAGRGITEAFF. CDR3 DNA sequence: TGTGCCATCAGGGCCGGCAGGGGAATCACTGAAGCTTTCTTT.

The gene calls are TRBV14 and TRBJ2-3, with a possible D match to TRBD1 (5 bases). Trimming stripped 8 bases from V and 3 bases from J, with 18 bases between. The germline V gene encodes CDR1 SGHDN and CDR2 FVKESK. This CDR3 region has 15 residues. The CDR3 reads CASGEQGTLTDTQYF. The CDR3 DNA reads TGTGCCAGCGGCGAGCAGGGAACGCTGACAGATACGCAGTATTTT.